These 24 T cell receptor beta chains originate from one sample sequenced in a study of T-cell reconstitution after alpha-beta-depleted transplantation in children. During its preparation, the TCRbeta library received unique molecular identifiers. Via MiXCR, TCRdb re-called the PCR reads, giving one row per CDR3 protein. The sample yields about 16,000 distinct CDR3 sequences, 5% to 5.5% seen once. The specimen comprised PBMCs, sampled before TCRalphabeta/CD19-depleted stem cell transplant. These receptors all come from a boy aged 5-17 years with acute lymphoblastic leukemia, due to receive a stem cell transplant.

In its sample, this clonotype was seen many times. CDR3 bases: TGTGCCAGCAGCTTAGAGGACAGGCGAGGAGGCTACACCTTC. It encodes CASSLEDRRGGYTF. The J gene is TRBJ1-2, the V gene TRBV7-9; 7 bases line up with TRBD1. The CDR3 has 14 residues. Germline V gene sequence: CDR1 SEHNR, CDR2 FQNEAQ (reference sequence). Trimming removed 1 base from V and 8 bases from J; junction bases left unmatched: 7.

This clonotype was detected ten times or more. The rearrangement links TRBV12-3 or TRBV12-4 to TRBJ1-2, with TRBD1 as a possible D gene (6 bases). This CDR3 region has 15 residues. V was cut by 4 bases and J by 8 bases, with 20 bases left in between. The CDR3 is CASSSQKQGVGGYTF. As DNA, the CDR3 is TGTGCCAGCAGTTCGCAGAAACAGGGTGTTGGAGGCTACACCTTC.

This clonotype counts as medium-sized. This chain links TRBV5-1 with TRBJ2-3; D is possibly TRBD1 (5 bases). The germline V gene has CDR1 SGHRS and CDR2 YFSETQ. The CDR3 consists of 14 residues. V was shortened by 4 bases and J by 4 bases, with 13 bases between the two germline ends. The CDR3, as DNA: TGCGCCAGCAGCGTCAGGGTCCCTGCAGATACGCAGTATTTT. It yields the protein CASSVRVPADTQYF.

The rearrangement links TRBV6-5 to TRBJ2-2; D may correspond to TRBD1 or TRBD2 (6 bases each). Germline assignment: CDR1 MNHEY and CDR2 SVGAGI. This CDR3 has 18 amino acids. V was shortened by 4 bases and J by 4 bases, with 22 bases between the two germline ends. The CDR3 nucleotides read TGTGCCAGCAGTTCCGTCCCTTGGGGGGCTAATTTCACCGGGGAGCTGTTTTTT. It codes for CASSSVPWGANFTGELFF.

This clonotype has a count of ten or more. The chain uses TRBV6-2 or TRBV6-3 and TRBJ2-3; the D gene is possibly TRBD2 (6 bases). V lost 5 bases to trimming and J lost 0 bases, with 15 bases between them. Germline CDR1 is MNHEY and CDR2 is SVGEGT. CDR3 size: 16 residues. The DNA for the CDR3 is TGTGCCAGCAGTCAAGGGACTCTGGCTAGCACAGATACGCAGTATTTT. Amino acid sequence: CASSQGTLASTDTQYF.

This clonotype qualifies as large (0.1 to 1%). CDR3 sequence: CASSQEASPAETGELFF. The CDR3 nucleotides read TGCGCCAGCAGCCAAGAGGCGAGTCCTGCGGAAACCGGGGAGCTGTTTTTT. The chain is built from TRBV4-3 and TRBJ2-2, with unresolved D. The germline gives CDR1 LGHNA, CDR2 YSLEER. The CDR3 contains 17 residues. Deletions cut 0 bases from V and 5 bases from J, with 16 bases between.

By proportion, this clonotype is medium-sized. V usage is TRBV7-9 and J usage is TRBJ1-2, with D uncertain. The CDR3 totals 13 residues. The V gene lost 3 bases and the J gene lost 4 bases, with 9 bases spanning the gap. Per the germline V gene, CDR1 is SEHNR and CDR2 is FQNEAQ (reference sequence). The CDR3 nucleotides are TGTGCCAGCAGCTTTTGGGCTATCTATGGCTACACCTTC. Translating gives CASSFWAIYGYTF.

At least ten counts were recorded for this clonotype. This sequence joins TRBV20-1 and TRBJ2-7, with a weak D call TRBD2 (5 bases). Germline CDR1 DFQATT, CDR2 SNEGSKA (reference sequence). This CDR3 spans 13 amino acids. The V end lost 0 bases, the J end lost 3 bases, and 9 bases lay between the germline ends. The chain's CDR3 is CSARDFRGYEQYF. CDR3 in DNA: TGCAGTGCTAGAGATTTCCGGGGCTACGAGCAGTACTTC.

This clonotype was seen many times. This sequence joins TRBV28 and TRBJ1-1; D not certain. Looked up from germline, CDR1 is MDHEN and CDR2 is SYDVKM. V was cut by 6 bases and J by 2 bases, with 4 bases left in between. The CDR3 sequence is 11 residues long. CDR3 sequence reads: CASRLNTEAFF. The DNA of the CDR3 is TGTGCCAGCAGACTAAACACTGAAGCTTTCTTT.

This clonotype showed up many times. The chain employs TRBV30 and TRBJ1-1; 7 positions match TRBD1. After removal of 3 bases from V and 2 bases from J, the junction contained 12 bases not matched to a gene. Per the germline V gene, CDR1 is GTSNPN and CDR2 is SVGIG (reference sequence). The CDR3 loop spans 16 amino acids. The CDR3 DNA reads TGTGCCTGGAGCCCTGCGACAGGGTGGGGCAACACTGAAGCTTTCTTT. It yields the protein CAWSPATGWGNTEAFF. Supplemented by reference TRBV30 and TRBJ1-1, the full variable domain reads SQTIHQWPATLVQPVGSPLSLECTVEGTSNPNLYWYRQAAGRGLQLLFYSVGIGQISSEVPQNLSASRPQDRQFILSSKKLLLSDSGFYLCAWSPATGWGNTEAFFGQGTRLTVV.

The table lists this clonotype with many counts. This sequence joins TRBV27 and TRBJ1-1, with TRBD1 as a possible D gene (6 bases). Between the trimmed V and J ends, which lost 3 bases and 4 bases, there was a span of 12 bases. Germline-derived CDR1 and CDR2 are MNHEY and SMNVEV (reference sequence). This CDR3 has 14 residues. The CDR3 nucleotides read TGTGCCAGCAGTTTGGCATCGGGGGCCACTGAAGCTTTCTTT. As protein: CASSLASGATEAFF.

This clonotype has ten or more counts. The V and J genes are TRBV25-1 and TRBJ1-5; maybe TRBD1 (6 bases). The CDR3 runs 17 residues. Trimming removed 0 bases from V and 5 bases from J, with 17 bases in between. Germline values: CDR1 MGHDK, CDR2 SYGVNS. The CDR3 reads CASSEYHPRGGHQPQHF. Written as DNA, the CDR3 is TGTGCCAGCAGTGAATATCATCCCAGGGGAGGCCATCAGCCCCAGCATTTT.

This clonotype was observed many times. The rearrangement links TRBV2 to TRBJ2-7; D is possibly TRBD2 (5 bases). CDR1 and CDR2 (germline): SNHLY, FYNNEI. Trimming took off 6 bases at V and 2 bases at J, with 14 bases between the two ends. This CDR3 comprises 14 residues. The CDR3 region has the DNA TGTGCCAGCAGAGGAGGCACCATCACCTACGAGCAGTACTTC. Translating gives CASRGGTITYEQYF.

This clonotype was found many times. The gene calls are TRBV7-9 and TRBJ2-1; 12 bases agree with TRBD2. Losses at the gene ends were 1 base for V and 7 bases for J; bases not matched to a gene: 5. Germline CDR1 is SEHNR and CDR2 is FQNEAQ (reference sequence). The CDR3 is 16 residues long. The CDR3 DNA follows: TGTGCCAGCAGCTTAGGACTAGCGGGAGCTAGGAATGAGCAGTTCTTC. It yields the protein CASSLGLAGARNEQFF. The whole variable domain, remainder taken from reference TRBV7-9 and TRBJ2-1, is DTGVSQNPRHKITKRGQNVTFRCDPISEHNRLYWYRQTLGQGPEFLTYFQNEAQLEKSRLLSDRFSAERPKGSFSTLEIQRTEQGDSAMYLCASSLGLAGARNEQFFGPGTRLTVL.

This clonotype was seen ten or more times. The V and J genes are TRBV7-2 and TRBJ2-7; 9 bases fit TRBD2. The CDR3 extends over 15 amino acids. V was clipped by 1 base and J by 2 bases; unmatched bases: 3. Germline V gene lookup returns CDR1 SGHTA and CDR2 FQGNSA. The CDR3 region has the DNA TGTGCCAGCAGCTTAGTTCTAGCGGGAACCTACGAGCAGTACTTC. Protein product: CASSLVLAGTYEQYF.

This clonotype has a count of ten or more. The V and J genes are TRBV6-2 or TRBV6-3 and TRBJ2-7; weak D call: TRBD2 (6 bases). V was cut by 4 bases and J by 6 bases, with 16 bases left in between. This CDR3 has 14 amino acids. Germline values: CDR1 MNHEY, CDR2 SVGEGT. CDR3 DNA: TGTGCCAGCAGTTCGACTAGACCTGAGCTCGAGCAGTACTTC. Translation: CASSSTRPELEQYF.

This clonotype came up many times. The J gene is TRBJ1-1, the V gene TRBV5-1; D unresolved. The CDR3 runs 16 residues. V was trimmed by 3 bases and J by 1 base, leaving 16 bases between them. Germline CDR1 is SGHRS and CDR2 is YFSETQ. As DNA, the CDR3 is TGCGCCAGCAGCTCCTATCCTCGGCAGGCGAACACTGAAGCTTTCTTT. It yields the protein CASSSYPRQANTEAFF.

The CDR3: CASSGLAGDQETQYF. The CDR3, as DNA: TGTGCCAGCAGTGGACTAGCGGGGGACCAAGAGACCCAGTACTTC. This sequence joins TRBV2 and TRBJ2-5, with 12 bases lining up with TRBD2. Germline assignment: CDR1 SNHLY and CDR2 FYNNEI. The CDR3 contains 15 residues. The V segment lost 4 bases and the J segment 0 bases; nucleotides outside the gene matches: 0.

This clonotype was detected ten times or more. This chain connects TRBV4-1 to TRBJ2-7; 11 nucleotides agree with TRBD1. Per germline, CDR1 MGHRA and CDR2 YSYEKL. The CDR3 sequence is 16 residues long. The trim removed 4 bases at V and 5 bases at J, leaving 10 bases unmatched. The CDR3 spells CASSPPGQGVQHEQYF. DNA for the CDR3: TGCGCCAGCAGCCCACCGGGACAGGGGGTTCAACACGAGCAGTACTTC.

This clonotype was seen ten or more times. The chain employs TRBV7-2 and TRBJ2-1; 10 nucleotides line up with TRBD2. The CDR3 runs 15 residues. The germline V gene has CDR1 SGHTA and CDR2 FQGNSA. V was pared by 6 bases and J by 9 bases, with 11 bases of the junction left unmatched. CDR3 region: CASRPRTSGGGEQFF. The CDR3 coding sequence is TGTGCCAGCAGGCCTAGGACTAGCGGAGGGGGTGAGCAGTTCTTC.

This clonotype was counted many times. The rearrangement joins TRBV27 to TRBJ2-1, with 10 positions matching TRBD2. V lost 6 bases, J lost 2 bases, and 10 bases stayed unmatched. The CDR3 is 17 residues long. The germline V gene encodes CDR1 MNHEY and CDR2 SMNVEV (reference sequence). The CDR3 DNA reads TGTGCCAGCAGCCTCGGTCCTAGCGGGAGAACCTACAATGAGCAGTTCTTC. This codes for CASSLGPSGRTYNEQFF.

This clonotype was recorded many times. The V call is TRBV10-3, the J call TRBJ2-1; 9 bases line up with TRBD2. J gave up 5 bases and V 0 bases, and 8 bases lay outside the gene matches. The CDR3 runs to 17 residues. Germline V lookup: CDR1 ENHRY, CDR2 SYGVKD. CDR3 in DNA: TGTGCCATCAGTGAGTCGGCCGCTAGCGGGGATAACAATGAGCAGTTCTTC. This gives the protein CAISESAASGDNNEQFF.

The chain links TRBV7-3 to TRBJ2-1, with D possibly matching TRBD2 (6 bases). The CDR3 has 16 amino acids. The V gene lost 0 bases and the J gene lost 0 bases, with 9 bases spanning the gap. Germline assignment: CDR1 SGHTA and CDR2 FQGTGA. In DNA form, the CDR3 reads TGTGCCAGCAGCTTAACGGCGGGAAGCTCCTACAATGAGCAGTTCTTC. Translated: CASSLTAGSSYNEQFF. The complete variable domain, with remaining parts taken from reference TRBV7-3 and TRBJ2-1, reads GAGVSQTPSNKVTEKGKYVELRCDPISGHTALYWYRQSLGQGPEFLIYFQGTGAADDSGLPNDRFFAVRPEGSVSTLKIQRTERGDSAVYLCASSLTAGSSYNEQFFGPGTRLTVL.

This clonotype was counted many times. The chain links TRBV12-3 or TRBV12-4 to TRBJ2-2; TRBD2 matches 16 bases. With V trimmed by 6 bases and J by 6 bases, 4 bases remained unmatched. CDR3 size: 16 residues. CDR3 in DNA: TGTGCCAGCAGAACCGGGACTAGCGGGAGGGCCGGGGAGCTGTTTTTT. It is translated as CASRTGTSGRAGELFF.